This TCR beta chain originates from a study of Ad26.COV2.S vaccination and SARS-CoV-2 variants. On the study more broadly: Donor got 5x10^10 or 1x10^11 viral particles of Ad26.COV2.S. General study results and limits: Participants given vaccine showed non-spike TCR breadth similar to that of placebo recipients.

This clone was observed a handful of times. Its antigen is not identified. The V and J ends lost 4 bases and 1 base, in that order; junction bases with no gene match: 1. Germline V gene data show CDR1 as SGHTA and CDR2 as FQGNSA. This CDR3 comprises 14 residues. Treatment defined: roughly 19 received Ad26.COV2.S at low or high dose, single or two shots; five or six received placebo; per-sample allocation not given. The study sampled participants on day 63 after the first vaccine or placebo injection. Clones were read by immunoSEQ multiplex PCR, and TCRdb kept only the in-frame ones, dropping some. Counted here are around 450,000 clones, 85% to 90% occurring once; the ten biggest clones make up about 2.7%.

This receptor was obtained from a person aged 18 to 65 who received the Ad26.COV2.S COVID-19 vaccine or a placebo. The chain combines TRBV7-2 with TRBJ1-1; 9 bases align to TRBD1. Sample: peripheral blood, taken in a trial of Ad26.COV2.S vaccine versus placebo. This CDR3 is CASSSTGGNTEAFF. The CDR3 DNA reads TGTGCCAGCAGCTCGACAGGGGGGAACACTGAAGCTTTCTTT.